This record looks at one T cell receptor beta chain sequence and its context. Antigen specificity is unknown. Some clones are missing from TCRdb's copy, which holds only in-frame ones; the method was immunoSEQ multiplex PCR. The sample contains tens of thousands of clones, 90% to 95% of which appear only once. This entry is derived from a study of graft-versus-host responses after intestinal transplantation. Study as a whole: Transplants given to recipients were multivisceral, liver-intestinal, or isolated intestinal.

The V end was cut by 0 bases, the J end by 6 bases, with 13 bases between. CDR3 size: 15 residues. Study results and caveats: Peak circulating GvH clone levels were associated with early post-transplant HvG declines. Patients with graft-donor T cell macrochimerism had high graft-versus-host to host-versus-graft clonal ratios in allografts. GvH clonotypes were identified within recipient marrow, with a subset emerging first in ileum or blood.

The chain has TRBV5-3 and TRBJ2-1, with a tentative D call TRBD2 (6 bases). TRBV5-3 is an open reading frame whose function is uncertain. The origin of this receptor is a human donor who received an intestinal transplant. The sample was unstimulated CD8+ T cells sorted from spleen or lymph node cells, taken before intestinal transplant. The CDR3 nucleotides are TGTGCCAGAAGCTTGGGGCCGGGAGCGGTCAATGAGCAGTTCTTC. This codes for CARSLGPGAVNEQFF.